This TCR beta chain derives from a study of shared T cell receptors in the human thymus. The protocol was immunoSEQ multiplex PCR, while the TCRdb copy is restricted to in-frame clones and leaves out a portion. Of 630,000 or so clones in the sample, more than 70% were seen once. These records were also assigned to another study, of human thymus T cells. As that report states: Resected material from corrective heart surgery provided the thymus tissue analysed. The related literature has documented a marked overlap of thymic repertoires among unrelated individuals.

The TCR was taken from a boy less than two years old with a congenital heart defect. The source material was thymocytes.

The chain's CDR3 is CASSEFGSSYNSPLHF. In nucleotides, the CDR3 is TGCGCCAGCAGTGAGTTCGGGAGCTCCTATAATTCACCCCTCCACTTT. The chain employs TRBV10-1 and TRBJ1-6, with unresolved D. The CDR3 runs 16 residues. The V and J ends lost 1 base and 0 bases respectively, with 7 bases between them. Germline assignment: CDR1 WNHNN and CDR2 SYGVQD (reference sequence).